This T cell receptor (beta chain) was obtained from a study of blood T cell repertoires in COVID-19. Sequenced by immunoSEQ multiplex PCR; TCRdb stores in-frame clones only, minus some. Among about 280,000 clones listed, 88% were seen once. V was cut by 5 bases and J by 2 bases, with 10 bases left in between. The germline CDR1 and CDR2 sequences are SGHNT and YYREEE (reference sequence). This CDR3 has 13 residues. Sequences were obtained from PBMCs or T cells enriched from blood (not recorded which). The rearrangement joins TRBV5-4 to TRBJ1-1; TRBD1 might be the D (6 bases). The TCR was taken from a woman aged 25 to 45 who had recovered from COVID-19. The CDR3 is CASRPGVNTEAFF. The CDR3 DNA reads TGTGCCAGCAGACCAGGGGTAAACACTGAAGCTTTCTTT.